These T cell receptor beta chains were read from a single sample in a study of T cells expressing NK-cell markers. TCRdb re-called the 5' RACE reads and catalogs CDR3 proteins one per entry, DNA excluded. The repertoire shows about 150,000 distinct CDR3 sequences; the top ten hold more than 35%. Material for sequencing was blood T cells: a sorted CD56 or NKG2C T cell subset, CD4+ or CD8+ T cells, or bulk PBMC T cells (not recorded which). These receptors originate from a woman between 50 and 59 years old in good health. CDR3s include the opening cysteine and the closing phenylalanine or tryptophan.

TRBV29-1,TRBJ2-3,CSVDTETDTQYF
TRBV30,TRBJ1-5,CAWSGGYNQPQHF
TRBV27,TRBJ1-1,CASSFMWGTEAFF
TRBV2,TRBJ1-1,CASSEGLDLNAEAFF
TRBV2,TRBJ1-2,CASSRPTGEDYGYTF
TRBV20-1,TRBJ2-1,CSASPQGSYNEQFF
TRBV20-1,TRBJ1-3,CSARGGADGNTIYF
TRBV20-1,TRBJ1-1,CSARDSTENTEAFF
TRBV7-3,TRBJ2-1,CASSLNLGEQFF
TRBV3-1,TRBJ2-7,CASSQGFGAYEQYF
TRBV14,TRBJ2-5,CASSQFGEETQYF
TRBV11-2,TRBJ2-1,CASSLGVRTSGKNEQFF
TRBV29-1,TRBJ2-1,CSVPSWGGPYNEQFF
TRBV3-1,TRBJ2-1,CASSQESGSYNEQFF
TRBV4-1,TRBJ2-1,CASSHPGLDNEQFF
TRBV9,TRBJ2-7,CASSTGTNYEQYF
TRBV15,TRBJ2-3,CATSLAPADTQYF
TRBV11-2,TRBJ2-2,CASSLSGRRELFF
TRBV6-5,TRBJ1-6,CASSYTGEYNSPLHF
TRBV27,TRBJ2-7,CASSLSVAGVYEQYF
TRBV7-9,TRBJ1-4,CASSHTGATTNEKLFF
TRBV29-1,TRBJ2-5,CSVLPGQAPQETQYF
TRBV19,TRBJ2-3,CASSPWSSEPDTQYF
TRBV12-3/TRBV12-4,TRBJ2-3,CASGAPLTSGTDTQYF
TRBV14,TRBJ1-4,CASSQDEKLFF
TRBV19,TRBJ1-3,CASSIGSGNTIYF
TRBV9,TRBJ2-7,CASSVGGQTSYEQYF
TRBV11-2,TRBJ2-2,CASSFSGAGELFF
TRBV5-1,TRBJ2-7,CASSFGGYEQYF
TRBV7-3,TRBJ2-1,CASSQLAGGRNEQFF
TRBV21-1,TRBJ2-7,CASSSDRPDYYEQYF
TRBV7-9,TRBJ2-7,CASSTAGEPYEQYF
TRBV2,TRBJ1-1,CASRGQGANEAFF
TRBV7-6,TRBJ2-7,CASSLLDSPYEQYF
TRBV6-2/TRBV6-3,TRBJ2-1,CASSPGQAFMDNEQFF
TRBV6-5,TRBJ1-1,CASKDRTGVEAFF
TRBV9,TRBJ2-1,CASSGTSGSFFEQFF
TRBV29-1,TRBJ2-7,CSVDRGDSYEQYF
TRBV21-1,TRBJ2-3,CASSNIGFRGEGDTQYF
TRBV3-1,TRBJ2-1,CASSFLGGPGGEQFF
TRBV7-9,TRBJ2-2,CASSDSTRAGELFF
TRBV10-3,TRBJ2-7,CAINRAGSEGEQYF
TRBV6-5,TRBJ2-5,CASSSRGSGETQYF
TRBV25-1,TRBJ2-1,CASSEWDTYNEQFF
TRBV12-3/TRBV12-4,TRBJ2-5,CASSARDRDFGTQYF
TRBV12-3/TRBV12-4,TRBJ2-1,CASSLGRAHPGSYNEQFF
TRBV6-5,TRBJ2-7,CASSRRQTYEQYF
TRBV7-8,TRBJ2-1,CASSSIGSIFNEQFF
TRBV20-1,TRBJ2-1,CSARDSLAGSYNEQFF
TRBV19,TRBJ2-4,CASSIFSQGNIQYF
TRBV6-2/TRBV6-3,TRBJ2-5,CASNDISETQYF
TRBV19,TRBJ2-1,CASGVQNEQFF
TRBV20-1,TRBJ2-5,CSARDLSTIGVETQYF
TRBV7-9,TRBJ2-1,CASSLVAGLYNEQFF
TRBV4-1,TRBJ2-7,CASSQDWGSLGEQYF
TRBV11-2,TRBJ2-3,CASSLWQGTDTQYF
TRBV7-9,TRBJ2-1,CASSLAGVEPYNEQFF
TRBV5-6,TRBJ2-7,CASSSFSYEQYF
TRBV7-9,TRBJ2-3,CASSPGTGEADTQYF